This TCR beta chain was sequenced for a study of technical replicates of blood from a handful of donors. The CDR3 has 14 residues. From germline, CDR1 is LNHDA and CDR2 SQIVND (reference sequence). Trimming took off 7 bases at V and 7 bases at J, with 16 bases between the two ends. Profiled with immunoSEQ multiplex PCR; TCRdb holds only in-frame clones, not every one. The data contain some 80,000 clones, roughly nine tenths of them singletons. This clonotype was sampled from a human donor in good health. The sample comprised T cells isolated from PBMCs. V is TRBV19 and J is TRBJ2-2; tentatively, D is TRBD1 (5 bases). CDR3 sequence reads: CASKGQGRIGELFF. The CDR3, as DNA: TGTGCCAGTAAAGGGCAGGGAAGGATCGGGGAGCTGTTTTTT.